This TCR beta chain is from a study of identifying expanded T cells in peripheral blood. Findings of the study overall: Differentially abundant clones: around 1.1 between replicates, 16.4 at roughly 2 weeks, roughly 18 at four. Variance in clone template counts between approximately two-week samples significantly increased with total template count across all healthy donors.

No infections or other immune events were documented during collection. Sequencing was performed with immunoSEQ multiplex PCR; in TCRdb, only in-frame clones are kept and a portion is missing. The table has roughly 130,000 clones, 75% to 90% seen once. About this clone: The antigen is not known.

The CDR3 is 14 residues long. Germline-derived CDR1 and CDR2 are MNHNS and SASEGT. This chain links TRBV6-1 with TRBJ2-7; D uncertain. Material for sequencing was blood. This clonotype originated in a person aged 18 to 75 in good health. The CDR3 region has the DNA TGTGCGGTCCTAAAGGGAAGAGGAACCTACGAGCAGTACTTC. It specifies CAVLKGRGTYEQYF.